This entry lists 3 T cell receptor beta chains sequenced from one sample in a study of radiation and T cells in renal cell carcinoma. Here immunoSEQ multiplex PCR was the method, and the copy in TCRdb shows in-frame clones only, minus some. This sample has around 140,000 clones, with approximately 90% found just once. This sample's time point: baseline pretreatment blood. Regarding treatment: 15 Gy SBRT to primary tumor, nephrectomy 4 weeks later. Sequenced material: blood, taken from a patient whose treatment included radiotherapy and nephrectomy. The receptors were sampled from a woman between 65 and 79 years old with renal cell carcinoma.

The chain recombines TRBV6-4 with TRBJ2-1; possible D gene TRBD2, 6 bases. Germline CDR1 and CDR2: MRHNA and SNTAGT. The V end was cut by 4 bases, the J end by 2 bases, with 15 bases between. The CDR3 is 16 amino acids. CDR3 protein: CASSVRAGPTYNEQFF. The DNA of the CDR3 is TGTGCCAGCAGTGTTAGGGCGGGGCCGACCTACAATGAGCAGTTCTTC.

V and J are TRBV7-9 and TRBJ2-7, with 8 bases fitting TRBD2. Germline CDR1 SEHNR, CDR2 FQNEAQ (reference sequence). The CDR3 is made up of 18 amino acids. Trimming took 3 bases from V and 0 from J; bases not matched to a gene: 13. CDR3 nucleotides: TGTGCCAGCAGCTTCCCTCCCGAAAGCGGGGGACCCTCCTACGAGCAGTACTTC. Translated: CASSFPPESGGPSYEQYF.

This clone was seen only once. This chain joins TRBV5-4 and TRBJ2-3; D gene uncertain. Germline CDR1 is SGHNT and CDR2 is YYREEE (reference sequence). Trimming removed 0 bases from V and 14 bases from J, with 16 bases in between. This CDR3 region has 13 residues. CDR3 DNA sequence: TGTGCCAGCAGCTTGGAGGCCGGTCGCACGTCGTATTTT. This translates into CASSLEAGRTSYF.